This is a list of T cell receptor beta chains from one sample in a study of cytomegalovirus exposure and HLA in healthy donors. Profiling relied on immunoSEQ multiplex PCR, and the TCRdb table lists in-frame clones only, not all of them. The sample lists around 240,000 clones; about 80% were seen once. Sequenced input: PBMCs. These receptors all stem from a woman in her thirties or forties in good health and CMV-seropositive. The CDR3 runs from the conserved cysteine through the conserved F or W. The D gene is left open where the match is weak. The size entry is marked missing in some rows and otherwise reads once, few, many or a size class.

TRBJ2-7	.	.	TRBV6-1	CASRSDPAGEQYF	TGTGCCAGCAGGAGCGACCCGGCGGGCGAGCAGTACTTC
TRBJ2-5	.	.	TRBV7-6	CASSLLYRAQETQYF	TGTGCCAGCAGCTTACTCTACAGGGCCCAAGAGACCCAGTACTTC
TRBJ2-5	TRBD2	.	TRBV7-2	CASNRASGRETQYF	TGTGCCAGCAACCGGGCTAGCGGGAGAGAGACCCAGTACTTC
TRBJ1-6	.	few	TRBV2	CASSPDRGISPLHF	TGTGCCAGCAGTCCGGACAGAGGAATTTCACCCCTCCACTTT
TRBJ1-2	TRBD1	.	TRBV7-9	CASSLGTGEDSYGYTF	TGTGCCAGCAGCTTAGGGACAGGGGAGGATAGCTATGGCTACACCTTC
TRBJ2-1	TRBD2	.	TRBV9	CASSDGLAPYNEQFF	TGTGCCAGCAGCGACGGACTAGCGCCATACAATGAGCAGTTCTTC
TRBJ2-7	.	once	TRBV19	CASSIRASSYEQYF	TGTGCCAGTAGTATTCGAGCCTCCTCCTACGAGCAGTACTTC
TRBJ1-1	TRBD1	.	TRBV10-3	CAMLPGQGEGNTEAFF	TGTGCCATGCTTCCGGGACAGGGGGAAGGGAACACTGAAGCTTTCTTT
TRBJ1-1	.	.	TRBV7-8	CASSQGGPNTEAFF	TGCGCCAGCAGCCAGGGAGGACCCAACACTGAAGCTTTCTTT
TRBJ1-2	TRBD1	.	TRBV7-3	CASSLTAPGQGARYTF	TGTGCCAGCAGCTTAACTGCCCCGGGACAGGGGGCTCGCTACACCTTC
TRBJ2-5	.	.	TRBV7-2	CASSQLTVQETQYF	TGTGCCAGCAGCCAATTAACAGTGCAAGAGACCCAGTACTTC
TRBJ2-7	TRBD1	.	TRBV4-1	CASSQATGGPYEQYF	TGCGCCAGCAGCCAAGCGACAGGGGGCCCCTACGAGCAGTACTTC
TRBJ1-1	TRBD1	.	TRBV10-1	CASSEGRGTGAFF	TGCGCCAGCAGTGAAGGGCGTGGGACAGGAGCTTTCTTT
TRBJ2-7	.	few	TRBV11-2	CASSFDYQSSYEQYF	TGTGCCAGCAGCTTCGACTACCAGAGCTCCTACGAGCAGTACTTC
TRBJ1-1	.	once	TRBV10-3	CAISERQGEAFF	TGTGCCATCAGTGAAAGGCAGGGTGAAGCTTTCTTT